The 2 T cell receptor beta chains below were found in one sample sequenced in a study of shared clonotypes between healthy human individuals. Profiling relied on immunoSEQ multiplex PCR, and the TCRdb table lists in-frame clones only, not all of them. The sample consists of some 1.4 million clones, roughly 95% of them appearing once. Material for sequencing was naive CD4+ T cells sorted from blood. The subset: CD45RA+ positively selected. The receptors shown here come from a man between 25 and 39 years old in good health.

This clone appeared once. The chain joins TRBV5-1 to TRBJ2-5, with D perhaps being TRBD1 or TRBD2 (5 bases each). The CDR3 runs to 15 residues. Germline assignment: CDR1 SGHRS and CDR2 YFSETQ. Trimming pared 2 bases from V and 2 bases from J, leaving 13 bases between. The CDR3 region is CASSLTPREQETQYF. The CDR3 bases are TGCGCCAGCAGCTTAACCCCCAGGGAGCAAGAGACCCAGTACTTC.

The chain uses TRBV6-5 and TRBJ1-2; D is unclear. The CDR3 is made up of 14 amino acids. V was clipped by 0 bases and J by 3 bases, with 8 bases between them. The germline gives CDR1 MNHEY, CDR2 SVGAGI. The CDR3 DNA follows: TGTGCCAGCAGTTACTCGAGGAGTTACTATGGCTACACCTTC. Its protein is CASSYSRSYYGYTF.